This TCR beta chain comes out of a study of beta chain features in type 1 diabetes. Reverse transcribing all isolated RNA meant expressed TCRB transcripts were sequenced. The table came from immunoSEQ multiplex PCR; TCRdb's copy has only in-frame clones and leaves some out. Among roughly 160,000 clones, about 7.9% were seen once, and the ten largest hold under 0.6%. About this clone: Its antigen is not known.

The study's findings and limits: The study found moderately but significantly shorter TCRB CDR3s in all four CD4+ subsets of Type 1 diabetes patients. At VDJ recombination sites, type 1 diabetes patients had fewer insertions and more deleted nucleotides.

This CDR3 is 15 amino acids long. The junction had 6 bases not matched to a gene; V was cut back by 0 bases and J by 4 bases. Looked up from germline, CDR1 is SGDLS and CDR2 is YYNGEE. The receptor was derived from a man between 18 and 29 years old with type 1 diabetes. The sequencing sample was made of central memory CD4+ T cells from blood. The chain couples TRBV9 to TRBJ1-2; 7 nucleotides line up with TRBD1. Written as DNA, the CDR3 is TGTGCCAGCAGCGTAGCCGACAGGGATCGCTATGGCTACACCTTC. Encoded protein: CASSVADRDRYGYTF.